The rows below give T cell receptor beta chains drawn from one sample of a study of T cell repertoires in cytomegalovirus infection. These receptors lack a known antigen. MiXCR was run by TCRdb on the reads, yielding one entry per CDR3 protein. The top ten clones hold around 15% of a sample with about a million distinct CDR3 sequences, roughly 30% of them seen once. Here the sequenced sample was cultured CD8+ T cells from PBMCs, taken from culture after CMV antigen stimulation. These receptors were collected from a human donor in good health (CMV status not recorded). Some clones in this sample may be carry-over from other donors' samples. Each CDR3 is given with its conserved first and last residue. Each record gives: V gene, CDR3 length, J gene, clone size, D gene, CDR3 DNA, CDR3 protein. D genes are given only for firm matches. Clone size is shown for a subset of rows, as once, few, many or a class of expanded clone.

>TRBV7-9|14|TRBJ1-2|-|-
TGTGCCAGCAGCGCGAGGACAGCCTCCTATGGCTACACCTTC
CASSARTASYGYTF
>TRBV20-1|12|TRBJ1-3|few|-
TGCAGTGCCAGAAGCTCTGGAAACACCATATATTTT
CSARSSGNTIYF
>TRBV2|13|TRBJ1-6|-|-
TGTGCCAGCAGACAGGGAACTCGTTCACCCCTCCACTTT
CASRQGTRSPLHF
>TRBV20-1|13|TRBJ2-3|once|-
TGCAGTGCTAGCCCCCGTCCGGTCGATACGCAGTATTTT
CSASPRPVDTQYF
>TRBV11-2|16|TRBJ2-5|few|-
TGTGCCAGCAGCCCTCTTATGGCAGGTCCACAAGAGACCCAGTACTTC
CASSPLMAGPQETQYF
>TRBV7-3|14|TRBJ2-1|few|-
TGTGCCAGCAGCTCGTCCGGGACTGGCAATGAGCAGTTCTTC
CASSSSGTGNEQFF
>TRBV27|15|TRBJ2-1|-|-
TGTGCCAGCACCATAGACGGATTCTCCTACAATGAGCAGTTCTTC
CASTIDGFSYNEQFF
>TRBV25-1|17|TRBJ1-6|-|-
TGTGCCAGCAGTGAATCAGCCGGGAGCTCCTATAATTCACCCCTCCACTTT
CASSESAGSSYNSPLHF
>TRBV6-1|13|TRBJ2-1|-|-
TGTGCCAGCAGTGAAAGATGGTTCCATGAGCAGTTCTTC
CASSERWFHEQFF
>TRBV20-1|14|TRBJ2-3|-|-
TGCAGTGCTAGGGAACCATCATTCACAGATACGCAGTATTTT
CSAREPSFTDTQYF
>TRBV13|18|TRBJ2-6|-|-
TGTGCCAGCAGCTTGGGTATAGACAGCGCCTCTGGGGCCAACGTCCTGACTTTC
CASSLGIDSASGANVLTF
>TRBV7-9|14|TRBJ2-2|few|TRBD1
TGTGCCAGCGGAATACAGGGGAGTACCGGGGAGCTGTTTTTT
CASGIQGSTGELFF
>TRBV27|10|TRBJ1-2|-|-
TGTGCCAGCATCGTATATGGCTACACCTTC
CASIVYGYTF
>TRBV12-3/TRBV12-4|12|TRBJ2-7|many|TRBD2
TGTGCCAGCAGCCTCGGGAGGTTCGAGCAGTACTTC
CASSLGRFEQYF
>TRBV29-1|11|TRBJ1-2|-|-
TGCAGCGTGGGACTTGAACCCGGCTACACCTTC
CSVGLEPGYTF
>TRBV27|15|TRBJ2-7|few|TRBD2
TGTGCCAGCAGTCCCGCCGGCGGGGGCTCCTACGAGCAGTACTTC
CASSPAGGGSYEQYF
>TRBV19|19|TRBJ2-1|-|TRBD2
TGTGCCAGTAGTATAGCGGGAGGTAGCGGGGGGCCTGGGTACAATGAGCAGTTCTTC
CASSIAGGSGGPGYNEQFF
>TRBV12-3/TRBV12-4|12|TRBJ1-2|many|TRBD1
TGTGCCAGCGGAGGGACAGGGGATGGCTACACCTTC
CASGGTGDGYTF
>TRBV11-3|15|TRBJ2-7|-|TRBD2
TGTGCCAGCAGCGACCGACTAGCGGGGGACAACGAGCAGTACTTC
CASSDRLAGDNEQYF
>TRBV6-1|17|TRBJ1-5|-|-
TGTGCCAGCAGTCACCCAACGCCAGCGAATAGCAATCAGCCCCAGCATTTT
CASSHPTPANSNQPQHF
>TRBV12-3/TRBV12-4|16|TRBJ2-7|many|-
TGTGCCAGCAGTAAACACTTTCAGGGAGGTCCAGGGGAGCAGTACTTC
CASSKHFQGGPGEQYF
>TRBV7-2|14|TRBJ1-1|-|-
TGTGCCAGCAGCTTAAATATCATGAACACTGAAGCTTTCTTT
CASSLNIMNTEAFF
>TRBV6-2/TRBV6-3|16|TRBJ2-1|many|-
TGTGCCAGCAGTTACTCGACCAGGCTGGACTACAATGAGCAGTTCTTC
CASSYSTRLDYNEQFF
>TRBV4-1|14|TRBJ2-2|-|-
TGCGCCAGCAGCCAACAGGGGAAGACCGGGGAGCTGTTTTTT
CASSQQGKTGELFF
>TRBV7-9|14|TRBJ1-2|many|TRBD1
TGTGCCAGCAGCCTAGGGACAGGGTCAGATGGCTACACCTTC
CASSLGTGSDGYTF
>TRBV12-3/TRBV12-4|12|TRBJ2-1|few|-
TGTGCCAGCAGTTTATGGGCGGATGAGCAGTTCTTC
CASSLWADEQFF
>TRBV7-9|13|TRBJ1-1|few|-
TGTGCCAGCAGCCCCGCGGGCCACACTGAAGCTTTCTTT
CASSPAGHTEAFF
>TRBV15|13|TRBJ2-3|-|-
TGTGCCACCAGCGCACAGGGCCCAGATACGCAGTATTTT
CATSAQGPDTQYF
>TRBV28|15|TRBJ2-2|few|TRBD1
TGTGCCAGCAGGACCCACAGGGGTCGTGCCGGGGAGCTGTTTTTT
CASRTHRGRAGELFF
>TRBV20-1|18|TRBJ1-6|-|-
TGCAGTGCTAGTGGGACTGATACGATTAGCTCCTATAATTCACCCCTCCACTTT
CSASGTDTISSYNSPLHF
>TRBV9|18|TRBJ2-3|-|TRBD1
TGTGCCAGCAGCGTAGAAGGGGGCTCAAACGGACCCACAGATACGCAGTATTTT
CASSVEGGSNGPTDTQYF
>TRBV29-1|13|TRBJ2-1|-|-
TGCAGTGTGGCGGTAAGCTCCTACAATGAGCAGTTCTTC
CSVAVSSYNEQFF
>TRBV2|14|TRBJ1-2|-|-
TGTGCCAACCGGGGGAACAGGGTTTTCCATGGCTACACCTTC
CANRGNRVFHGYTF
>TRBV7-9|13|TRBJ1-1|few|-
TGTGCCAGCAGCCCAGGGACTCTTAATGAAGCTTTCTTT
CASSPGTLNEAFF
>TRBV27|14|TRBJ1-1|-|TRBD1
TGTGCCAGCAGTCCACTCCAGGGGGACACTGAAGCTTTCTTT
CASSPLQGDTEAFF
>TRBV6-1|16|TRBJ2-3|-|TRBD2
TGTGCCAGCAGTGAATACAGCGGGGCCTCCACAGATACGCAGTATTTT
CASSEYSGASTDTQYF
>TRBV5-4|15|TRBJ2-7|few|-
TGTGCCAGCAGCCCTGGGGCCGGGGGCGGCTACGAGCAGTACTTC
CASSPGAGGGYEQYF
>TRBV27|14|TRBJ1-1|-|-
TGTGCCAGCAGCTCATTGCCAGGAGGGACTGAAGCTTTCTTT
CASSSLPGGTEAFF
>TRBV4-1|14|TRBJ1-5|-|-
TGCGCCAGCAGCCCCCAGACGATTAACCAGCCCCAGCATTTT
CASSPQTINQPQHF
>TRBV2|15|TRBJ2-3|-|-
TGTGCCACCAGAGTTATAGGGGGATTTGCAGATACGCAGTATTTT
CATRVIGGFADTQYF
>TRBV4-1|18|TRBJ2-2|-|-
TGCGCCAGCAGCCAAGACGCCCTAGACGACACAAACACCGGGGAGCTGTTTTTT
CASSQDALDDTNTGELFF
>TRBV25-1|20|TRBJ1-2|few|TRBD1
TGTGCCAGCAGTGAATTTTGGATGGGGACAGGGGAGGAAGACAACTATGGCTACACCTTC
CASSEFWMGTGEEDNYGYTF
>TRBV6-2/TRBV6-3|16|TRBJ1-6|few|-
TGTGCCAGCAGTTACGGGGGGCTGGCCTATAATTCACCCCTCCACTTT
CASSYGGLAYNSPLHF
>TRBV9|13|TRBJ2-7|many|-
TGTGCCAGCAGCGCCGGGACATCCTCCGAGCAGTACTTC
CASSAGTSSEQYF
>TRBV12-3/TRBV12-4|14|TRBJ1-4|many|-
TGTGCCAGCAGTTTACGGAGGGGGAATGAAAAACTGTTTTTT
CASSLRRGNEKLFF
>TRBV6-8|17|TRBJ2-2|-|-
TGTGCCAACAGTTACGTAACAAGAGGGGAGAACACCGGGGAGCTGTTTTTT
CANSYVTRGENTGELFF
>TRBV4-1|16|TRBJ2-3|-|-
TGCGCCAGCAGCCAAGTGGCCGGGAAGAGCACAGATACGCAGTATTTT
CASSQVAGKSTDTQYF
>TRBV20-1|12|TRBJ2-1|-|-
TGCAGTGCTATTGGGGGCCTCAATGAGCAGTTCTTC
CSAIGGLNEQFF
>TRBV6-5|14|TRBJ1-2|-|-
TGTGCCAGCAGCGACTCAACTTGGGACTATGGCTACACCTTC
CASSDSTWDYGYTF
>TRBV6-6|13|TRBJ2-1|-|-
TGTGCCAGCAGTTACCAGCCTACCAATGAGCAGTTCTTC
CASSYQPTNEQFF
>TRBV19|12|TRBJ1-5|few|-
TGTGCCAGTAGGACTAGCAATCAGCCCCAGCATTTT
CASRTSNQPQHF
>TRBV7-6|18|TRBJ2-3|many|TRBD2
TGTGCCAGCAGCCTAACGCTAGCGGGGATCCCGCGCACAGATACGCAGTATTTT
CASSLTLAGIPRTDTQYF
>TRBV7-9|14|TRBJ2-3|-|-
TGTGCCAGCAGCTCGCCTGTCCCGGCAGATACGCAGTATTTT
CASSSPVPADTQYF